This T cell receptor (beta chain) was sequenced in a study of T cell changes during pregnancy in multiple sclerosis. Sequenced by immunoSEQ multiplex PCR; TCRdb stores in-frame clones only, minus some. This sample has about 50,000 clones, with over 85% found just once. Germline CDR1 and CDR2: SNHLY and FYNNEI. This CDR3 is 15 amino acids long. After removal of 6 bases from V and 4 bases from J, the junction contained 9 bases not matched to a gene. The chain is built from TRBV2 and TRBJ1-2, with 9 positions matching TRBD1. The TCR was taken from a female donor with multiple sclerosis, enrolled in a pregnancy study. This material consisted of CD4+ T cells from peripheral blood mononuclear cells, taken before pregnancy. The CDR3 DNA reads as TGTGCCAGCAGCGGGAGGGACAGGGTTAGCTATGGCTACACCTTC. Protein sequence: CASSGRDRVSYGYTF.